This T cell receptor beta chain stems from a study of T cells of healthy individuals. MiXCR was run by TCRdb on the 5' RACE reads, yielding one entry per CDR3 protein. The data hold about 63,000 distinct CDR3 sequences, with around 16% observed a single time. The table lists this clonotype with many counts. Trimming cost V 4 bases and J 2 bases, with 5 bases left between them. This CDR3 comprises 13 residues. Germline values: CDR1 MRHNA, CDR2 SNTAGT. The receptor was derived from a human donor in good health. V and J are TRBV6-4 and TRBJ2-2; tentative D call: TRBD1 (5 bases). DNA of the CDR3: TGTGCCAGCAGTGGGGGCAACACCGGGGAGCTGTTTTTT. It codes for CASSGGNTGELFF.